This record covers a single T cell receptor beta chain. The data are from a study of blood T cell repertoires in COVID-19. Turning to the study itself: Sources were T cells, B-cell-depleted T cells, or PBMCs; the material itself was cDNA or gDNA.

Study processing details: Reference gene primer amplification gave estimated nucleated cell counts. Method: immunoSEQ multiplex PCR; TCRdb's copy keeps in-frame clones and lacks some. The V and J calls and clone size are taken from that table; D and trimming were inferred from the DNA. The table has some 260,000 clones, 88% seen once. Germline CDR1 SGHTA, CDR2 FQGNSA. Trimming pared 1 base from V and 5 bases from J, leaving 14 bases between. CDR3 size: 15 residues. The sequenced material came from peripheral blood. The chain uses TRBV7-2 and TRBJ2-5; a possible D gene is TRBD2 (7 bases). The TCR was taken from a woman aged 40 to 50 who had recovered from COVID-19. The CDR3 reads CASSLGGGAWETQYF. CDR3 nucleotides: TGTGCCAGCAGCTTAGGTGGGGGGGCGTGGGAGACCCAGTACTTC.